This T cell receptor beta chain was obtained from a study of blood T cell repertoires in COVID-19. Study-wide background: T cells, B-cell-depleted T cells, or PBMCs provided the cDNA or gDNA that served as material.

Symptom resolution, clearance, or two negative PCRs marked the recovered donors of Cohort 3. V lost 0 bases, J lost 7 bases, and 7 bases stayed unmatched. This CDR3 is built from 16 residues. Per the germline V gene, CDR1 is SGHTS and CDR2 is YDEGEE. Here immunoSEQ multiplex PCR was the method, and the copy in TCRdb shows in-frame clones only, minus some. The sample contains 250,000 to 350,000 clones, roughly 85% of which appear only once. Input material: PBMCs or T cells enriched from blood (not recorded which). The V gene is TRBV5-8, the J gene TRBJ1-6, with TRBD1 identical over 7 bases. This clonotype was obtained from a woman between 50 and 59 years old who had recovered from COVID-19. CDR3 in amino acids: CASSLEMVRGNSPLHF. The CDR3 nucleotides read TGTGCCAGCAGCTTGGAAATGGTCAGGGGGAATTCACCCCTCCACTTT. The full variable domain, rest sourced from reference TRBV5-8 and TRBJ1-6, is EAGVTQSPTHLIKTRGQQATLRCSPISGHTSVYWYQQALGLGLQFLLWYDEGEERNRGNFPPRFSGRQFPNYSSELNVNALELEDSALYLCASSLEMVRGNSPLHFGNGTRLTVT.